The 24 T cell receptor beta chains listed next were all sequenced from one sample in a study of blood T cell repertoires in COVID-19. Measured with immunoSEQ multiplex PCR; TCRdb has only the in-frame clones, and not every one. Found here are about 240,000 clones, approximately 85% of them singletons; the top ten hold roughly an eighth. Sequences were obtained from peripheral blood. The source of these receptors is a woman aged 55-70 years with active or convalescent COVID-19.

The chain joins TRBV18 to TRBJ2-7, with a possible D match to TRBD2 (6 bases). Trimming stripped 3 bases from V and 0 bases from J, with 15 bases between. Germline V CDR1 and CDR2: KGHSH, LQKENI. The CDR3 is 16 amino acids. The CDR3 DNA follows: TGTGCCAGCTCACCGATTCGGAGGGCGGGCTCCTACGAGCAGTACTTC. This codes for CASSPIRRAGSYEQYF.

CDR3 in amino acids: CTSSQAGGSYEQYF. The CDR3 DNA reads as TGCACCAGCAGCCAAGCTGGGGGGAGCTACGAGCAGTACTTC. The V gene is TRBV1, the J gene TRBJ2-7; the table names TRBD2, a call not compared with the DNA. TRBV1 is a documented pseudogene. There are 14 residues in the CDR3.

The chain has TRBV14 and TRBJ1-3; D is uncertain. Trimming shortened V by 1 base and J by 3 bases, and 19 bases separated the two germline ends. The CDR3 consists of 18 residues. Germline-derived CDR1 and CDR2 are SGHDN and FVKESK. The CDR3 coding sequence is TGTGCCAGCAGCCAAGTGCGGGGAGGAGGTCTCTTTGGAAACACCATATATTTT. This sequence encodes CASSQVRGGGLFGNTIYF.

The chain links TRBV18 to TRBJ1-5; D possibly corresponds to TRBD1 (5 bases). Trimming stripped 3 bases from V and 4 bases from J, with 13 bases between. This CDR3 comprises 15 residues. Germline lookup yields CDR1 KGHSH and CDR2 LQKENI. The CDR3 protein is CASSPASGTNQPQHF. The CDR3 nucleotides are TGTGCCAGCTCACCCGCGAGTGGGACTAATCAGCCCCAGCATTTT. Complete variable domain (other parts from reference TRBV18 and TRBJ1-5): NAGVMQNPRHLVRRRGQEARLRCSPMKGHSHVYWYRQLPEEGLKFMVYLQKENIIDESGMPKERFSAEFPKEGPSILRIQQVVRGDSAAYFCASSPASGTNQPQHFGDGTRLSIL.

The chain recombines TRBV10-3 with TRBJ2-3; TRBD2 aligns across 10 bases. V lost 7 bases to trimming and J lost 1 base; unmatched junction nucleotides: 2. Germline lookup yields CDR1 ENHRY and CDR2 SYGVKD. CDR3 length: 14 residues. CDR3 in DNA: TGTGCCATCACAACTAGCGGGGGCACAGATACGCAGTATTTT. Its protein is CAITTSGGTDTQYF.

The CDR3 DNA follows: TGCGCCAGCAGCCCGGAGGGGAGCTCCTATAATTCACCCCTCCACTTT. Residues: CASSPEGSSYNSPLHF. The chain is built from TRBV5-1 and TRBJ1-6, with D possibly TRBD1 on 5 matching bases. Germline V gene data show CDR1 as SGHRS and CDR2 as YFSETQ. V was pared by 4 bases and J by 0 bases, with 11 bases between. The CDR3 consists of 16 residues.

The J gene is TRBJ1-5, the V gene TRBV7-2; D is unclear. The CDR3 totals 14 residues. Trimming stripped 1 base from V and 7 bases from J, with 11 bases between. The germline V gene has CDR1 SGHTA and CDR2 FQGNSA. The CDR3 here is CASSLDAYPQPQHF. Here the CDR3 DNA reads TGTGCCAGCAGCTTAGACGCGTACCCCCAGCCCCAGCATTTT. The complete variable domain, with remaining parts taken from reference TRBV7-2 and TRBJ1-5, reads GAGVSQSPSNKVTEKGKDVELRCDPISGHTALYWYRQSLGQGLEFLIYFQGNSAPDKSGLPSDRFSAERTGGSVSTLTIQRTQQEDSAVYLCASSLDAYPQPQHFGDGTRLSIL.

Here the CDR3 reads CASSPDRLTIKYTF. CDR3 DNA: TGTGCCAGCAGTCCCGACAGGCTAACTATTAAGTACACCTTC. V is TRBV27 and J is TRBJ1-2; maybe TRBD1 (6 bases). CDR1 is MNHEY, CDR2 SMNVEV, per germline (reference sequence). The CDR3 consists of 14 residues. V dropped 5 bases and J dropped 11 bases, with 21 bases sitting between them.

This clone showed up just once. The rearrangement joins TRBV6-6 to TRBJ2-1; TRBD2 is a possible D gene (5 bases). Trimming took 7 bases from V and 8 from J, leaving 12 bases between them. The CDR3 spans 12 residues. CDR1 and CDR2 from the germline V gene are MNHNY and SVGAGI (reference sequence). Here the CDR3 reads CASTRLADEQFF. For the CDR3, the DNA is TGTGCCAGCACACGTCTAGCAGATGAGCAGTTCTTC.

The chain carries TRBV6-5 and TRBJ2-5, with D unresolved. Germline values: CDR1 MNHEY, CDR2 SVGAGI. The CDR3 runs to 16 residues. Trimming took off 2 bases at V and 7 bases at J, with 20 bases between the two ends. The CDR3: CASSYATRRSGSTQYF. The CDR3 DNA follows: TGTGCCAGCAGTTACGCAACCCGACGGTCCGGGTCGACCCAGTACTTC.

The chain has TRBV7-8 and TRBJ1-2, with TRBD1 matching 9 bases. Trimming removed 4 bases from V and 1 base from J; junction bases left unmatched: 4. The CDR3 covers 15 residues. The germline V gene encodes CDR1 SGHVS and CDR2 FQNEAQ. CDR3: CASSSDRGFNYGYTF. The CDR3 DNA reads TGTGCCAGCAGCTCTGACAGGGGGTTTAACTATGGCTACACCTTC.

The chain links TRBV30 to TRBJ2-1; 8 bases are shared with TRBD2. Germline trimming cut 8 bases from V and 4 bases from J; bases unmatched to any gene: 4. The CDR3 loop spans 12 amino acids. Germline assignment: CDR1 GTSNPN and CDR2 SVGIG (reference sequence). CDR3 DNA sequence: TGTGCCCAGTCGGGGGGGTACAATGAGCAGTTCTTC. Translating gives CAQSGGYNEQFF.

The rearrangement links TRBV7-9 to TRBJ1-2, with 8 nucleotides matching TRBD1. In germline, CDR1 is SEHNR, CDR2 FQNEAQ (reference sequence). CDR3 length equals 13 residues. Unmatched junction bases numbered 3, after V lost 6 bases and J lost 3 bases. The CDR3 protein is CASSRQGYYGYTF. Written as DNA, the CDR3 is TGTGCCAGCAGTCGACAGGGGTACTATGGCTACACCTTC.

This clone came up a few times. The CDR3 bases are TGTGCCGGCTCCGGGACAGGGGGCAATCAGCCCCAGCATTTT. It encodes CAGSGTGGNQPQHF. The chain is built from TRBV19 and TRBJ1-5; 10 positions agree with TRBD1. The V gene end was trimmed by 11 bases and the J gene end by 2 bases; junction bases not matched to a gene: 6. Germline V CDR1 and CDR2: LNHDA, SQIVND (reference sequence). CDR3 length: 14 residues.

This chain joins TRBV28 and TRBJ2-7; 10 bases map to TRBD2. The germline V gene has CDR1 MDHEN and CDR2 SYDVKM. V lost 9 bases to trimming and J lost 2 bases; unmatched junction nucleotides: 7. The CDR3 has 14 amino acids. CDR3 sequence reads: CASRSGGAAYEQYF. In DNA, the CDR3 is TGTGCCAGTCGGAGCGGGGGGGCCGCCTACGAGCAGTACTTC.

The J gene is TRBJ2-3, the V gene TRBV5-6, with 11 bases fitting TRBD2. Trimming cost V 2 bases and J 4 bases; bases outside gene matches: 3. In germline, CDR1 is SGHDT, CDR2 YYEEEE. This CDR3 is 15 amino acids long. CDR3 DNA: TGTGCCAGCAGCTTTAGCGGGGGGGCCTCAGATACGCAGTATTTT. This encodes CASSFSGGASDTQYF.

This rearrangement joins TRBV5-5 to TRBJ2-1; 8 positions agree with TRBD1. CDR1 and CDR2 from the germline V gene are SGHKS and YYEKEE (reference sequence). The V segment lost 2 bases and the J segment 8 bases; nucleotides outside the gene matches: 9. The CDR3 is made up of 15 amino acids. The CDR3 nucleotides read TGTGCCAGCAGCTTAACGGGACAGGCAGGTTATGAGCAGTTCTTC. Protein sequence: CASSLTGQAGYEQFF.

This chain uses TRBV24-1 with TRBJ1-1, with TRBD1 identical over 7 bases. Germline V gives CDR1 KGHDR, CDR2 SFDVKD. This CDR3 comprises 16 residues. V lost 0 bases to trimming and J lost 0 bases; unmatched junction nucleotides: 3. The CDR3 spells CATSDLLGQMNTEAFF. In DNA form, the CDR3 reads TGTGCCACCAGTGATTTGCTGGGACAGATGAACACTGAAGCTTTCTTT.

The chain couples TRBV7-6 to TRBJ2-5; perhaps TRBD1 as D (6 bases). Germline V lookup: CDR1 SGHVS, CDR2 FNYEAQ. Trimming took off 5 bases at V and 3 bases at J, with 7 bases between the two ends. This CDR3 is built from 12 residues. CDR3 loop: CASSRTEETQYF. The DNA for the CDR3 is TGTGCCAGCAGCCGGACAGAAGAGACCCAGTACTTC.

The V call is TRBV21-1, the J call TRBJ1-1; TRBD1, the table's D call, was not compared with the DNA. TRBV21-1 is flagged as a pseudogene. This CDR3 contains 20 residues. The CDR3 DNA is TGTGCCAGTCGGGCGGGCCCAGCAGCAAGGCCAGACAGGGGTGGCACTGAAGCTTTCTTT. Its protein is CASRAGPAARPDRGGTEAFF.

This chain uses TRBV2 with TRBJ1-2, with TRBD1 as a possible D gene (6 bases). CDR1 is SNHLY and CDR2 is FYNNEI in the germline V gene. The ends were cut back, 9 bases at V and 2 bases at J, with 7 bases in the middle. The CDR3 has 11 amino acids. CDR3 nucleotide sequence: TGTGCCAGAACAGGGAACTATGGCTACACCTTC. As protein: CARTGNYGYTF. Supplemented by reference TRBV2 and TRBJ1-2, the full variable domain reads EPEVTQTPSHQVTQMGQEVILRCVPISNHLYFYWYRQILGQKVEFLVSFYNNEISEKSEIFDDQFSVERPDGSNFTLKIRSTKLEDSAMYFCARTGNYGYTFGSGTRLTVV.

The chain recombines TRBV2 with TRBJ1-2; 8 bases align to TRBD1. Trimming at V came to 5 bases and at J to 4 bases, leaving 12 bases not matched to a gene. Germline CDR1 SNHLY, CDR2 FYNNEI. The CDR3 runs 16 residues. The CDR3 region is CASSPLDGQGIYGYTF. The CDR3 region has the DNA TGTGCCAGCAGTCCTCTTGACGGACAGGGCATCTATGGCTACACCTTC.

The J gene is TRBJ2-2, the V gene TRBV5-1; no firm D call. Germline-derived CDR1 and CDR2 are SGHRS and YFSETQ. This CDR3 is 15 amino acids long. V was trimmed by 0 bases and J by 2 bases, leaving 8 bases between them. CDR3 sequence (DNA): TGCGCCAGCAGCTTGGCCGAAGCAAACACCGGGGAGCTGTTTTTT. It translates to CASSLAEANTGELFF.

In DNA, the CDR3 is TGTGCCATCACCTTAAGCGGAGCACCAACTAATGAGCAGTTCTTC. Translated, it gives CAITLSGAPTNEQFF. V gene TRBV10-3 combines with J gene TRBJ2-1, with a tentative D call TRBD2 (5 bases). Trimming took off 7 bases at V and 7 bases at J, with 20 bases between the two ends. The CDR3 loop spans 15 amino acids. Germline CDR1 is ENHRY and CDR2 is SYGVKD.